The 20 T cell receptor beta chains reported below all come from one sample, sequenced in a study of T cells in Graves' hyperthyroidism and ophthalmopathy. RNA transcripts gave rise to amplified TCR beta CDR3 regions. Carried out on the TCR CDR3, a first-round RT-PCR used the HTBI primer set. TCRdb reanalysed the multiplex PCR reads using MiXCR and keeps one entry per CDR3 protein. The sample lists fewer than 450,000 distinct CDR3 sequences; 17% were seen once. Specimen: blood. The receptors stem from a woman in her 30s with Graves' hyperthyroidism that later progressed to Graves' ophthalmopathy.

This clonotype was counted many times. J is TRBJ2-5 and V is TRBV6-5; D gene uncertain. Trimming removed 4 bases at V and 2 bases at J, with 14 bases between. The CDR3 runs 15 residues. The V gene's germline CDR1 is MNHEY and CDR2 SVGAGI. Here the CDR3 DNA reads TGTGCCAGCAGTTCCTTTAGGGATATGCAAGAGACCCAGTACTTC. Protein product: CASSSFRDMQETQYF.

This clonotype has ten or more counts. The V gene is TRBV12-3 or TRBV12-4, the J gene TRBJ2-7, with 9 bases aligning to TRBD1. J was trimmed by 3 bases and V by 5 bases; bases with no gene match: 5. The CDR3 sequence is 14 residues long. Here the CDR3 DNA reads TGTGCCAGCAGTAACGGACAGGGGTTCTACGAGCAGTACTTC. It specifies CASSNGQGFYEQYF.

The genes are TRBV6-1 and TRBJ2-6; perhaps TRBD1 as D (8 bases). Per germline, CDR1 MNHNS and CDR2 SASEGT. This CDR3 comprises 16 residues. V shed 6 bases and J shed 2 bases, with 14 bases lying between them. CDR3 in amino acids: CASSKTGGAGANVLTF. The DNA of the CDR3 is TGTGCCAGCAGCAAAACAGGGGGGGCTGGGGCCAACGTCCTGACTTTC.

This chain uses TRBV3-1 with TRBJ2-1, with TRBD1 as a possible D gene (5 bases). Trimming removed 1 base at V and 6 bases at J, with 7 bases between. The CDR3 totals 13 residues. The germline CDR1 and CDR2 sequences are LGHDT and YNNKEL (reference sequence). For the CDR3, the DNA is TGTGCCAGCAGCCAAGTAAGGGGCAATGAGCAGTTCTTC. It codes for CASSQVRGNEQFF.

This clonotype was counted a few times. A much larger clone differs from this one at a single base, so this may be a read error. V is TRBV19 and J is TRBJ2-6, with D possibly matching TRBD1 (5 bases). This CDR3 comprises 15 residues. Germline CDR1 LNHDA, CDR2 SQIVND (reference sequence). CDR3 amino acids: CASSLPPSGADVLTF. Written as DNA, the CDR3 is TGTGCCAGTAGCCTCCCGCCCTCTGGGGCCGACGTCCTGACTTTC.

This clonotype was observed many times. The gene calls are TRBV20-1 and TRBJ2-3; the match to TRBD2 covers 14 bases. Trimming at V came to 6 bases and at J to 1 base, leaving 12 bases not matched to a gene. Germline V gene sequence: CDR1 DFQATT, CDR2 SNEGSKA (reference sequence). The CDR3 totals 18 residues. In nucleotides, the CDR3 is TGCAGTGCCCCGAGATTGGGGGGACTAGCGGGGGGCACAGATACGCAGTATTTT. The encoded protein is CSAPRLGGLAGGTDTQYF.

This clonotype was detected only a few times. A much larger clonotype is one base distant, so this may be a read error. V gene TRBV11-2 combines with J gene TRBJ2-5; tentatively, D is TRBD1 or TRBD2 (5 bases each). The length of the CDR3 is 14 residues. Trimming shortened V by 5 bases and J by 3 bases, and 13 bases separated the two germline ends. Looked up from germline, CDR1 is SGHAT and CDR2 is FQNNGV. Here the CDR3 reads CASSLPGREETQYF. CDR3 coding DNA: TGTGCCAGCAGCCTCCCGGGACGGGAAGAGACCCAGTACTTC.

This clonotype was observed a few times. The CDR3 sequence: CATSRGTGKPDTQYF. CDR3 DNA: TGTGCCACCAGCAGAGGGACAGGGAAGCCAGATACGCAGTATTTT. The chain couples TRBV15 to TRBJ2-3; 8 nucleotides line up with TRBD1. V dropped 1 base and J dropped 4; count of bases not matched to a gene: 4. This CDR3 is built from 15 residues. In germline, CDR1 is LNHNV, CDR2 YYDKDF (reference sequence).

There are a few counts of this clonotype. CDR3 coding DNA: TGTGCCAGTAGCTTCAATACCGGGAAGACCTACGAGCAGTACTTC. This sequence encodes CASSFNTGKTYEQYF. This chain joins TRBV19 and TRBJ2-7; possible D gene TRBD2, 5 bases. CDR1 and CDR2 from the germline V gene are LNHDA and SQIVND (reference sequence). V was shortened by 6 bases and J by 2 bases, with 17 bases between the two germline ends. The CDR3 runs to 15 residues.

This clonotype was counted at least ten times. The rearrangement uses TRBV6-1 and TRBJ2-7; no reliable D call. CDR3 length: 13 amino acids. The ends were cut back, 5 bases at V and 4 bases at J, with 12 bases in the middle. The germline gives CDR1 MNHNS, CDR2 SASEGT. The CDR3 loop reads CASSTQPGYEQYF. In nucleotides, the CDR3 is TGTGCCAGCAGTACTCAACCCGGTTACGAGCAGTACTTC.

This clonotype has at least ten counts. The CDR3 DNA follows: TGTGCCATCAGCGCTGCCGGGACTAGCGCGCGACCATACGAGCAGTACTTC. Its translation: CAISAAGTSARPYEQYF. The J gene is TRBJ2-7, the V gene TRBV10-3; 10 positions agree with TRBD2. The germline V gene encodes CDR1 ENHRY and CDR2 SYGVKD. This CDR3 is built from 17 residues. The V gene end was trimmed by 6 bases and the J gene end by 4 bases; junction bases not matched to a gene: 15.

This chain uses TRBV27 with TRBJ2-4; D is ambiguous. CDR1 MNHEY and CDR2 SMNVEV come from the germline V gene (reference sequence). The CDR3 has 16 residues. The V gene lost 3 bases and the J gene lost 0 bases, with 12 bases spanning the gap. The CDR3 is CASSFRPTIAKNIQYF. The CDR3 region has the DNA TGTGCCAGCAGTTTCAGGCCCACAATAGCCAAAAACATTCAGTACTTC.

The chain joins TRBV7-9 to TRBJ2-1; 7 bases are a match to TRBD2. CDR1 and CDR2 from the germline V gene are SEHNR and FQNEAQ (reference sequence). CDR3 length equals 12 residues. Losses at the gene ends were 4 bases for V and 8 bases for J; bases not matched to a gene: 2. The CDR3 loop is CASSSSGDEQFF. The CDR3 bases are TGTGCCAGCAGCTCAAGCGGGGATGAGCAGTTCTTC. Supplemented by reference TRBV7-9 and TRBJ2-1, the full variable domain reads DTGVSQNPRHKITKRGQNVTFRCDPISEHNRLYWYRQTLGQGPEFLTYFQNEAQLEKSRLLSDRFSAERPKGSFSTLEIQRTEQGDSAMYLCASSSSGDEQFFGPGTRLTVL.

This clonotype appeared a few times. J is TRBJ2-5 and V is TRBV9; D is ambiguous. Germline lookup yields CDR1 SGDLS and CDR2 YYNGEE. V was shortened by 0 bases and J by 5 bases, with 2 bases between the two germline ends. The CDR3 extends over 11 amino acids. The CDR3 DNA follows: TGTGCCAGCAGCGTAGACGAGACCCAGTACTTC. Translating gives CASSVDETQYF.

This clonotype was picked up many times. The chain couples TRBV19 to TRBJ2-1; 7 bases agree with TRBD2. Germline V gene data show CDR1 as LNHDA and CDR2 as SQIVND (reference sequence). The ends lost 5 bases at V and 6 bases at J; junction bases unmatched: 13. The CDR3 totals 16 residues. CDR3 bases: TGTGCCAGTAGTCCAACGAATGGACTAGTAGGCAATGAGCAGTTCTTC. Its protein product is CASSPTNGLVGNEQFF.

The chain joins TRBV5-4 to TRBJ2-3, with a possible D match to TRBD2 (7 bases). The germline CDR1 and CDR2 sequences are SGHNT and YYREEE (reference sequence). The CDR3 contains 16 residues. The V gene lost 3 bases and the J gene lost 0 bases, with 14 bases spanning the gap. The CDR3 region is CASSSEGGGSTDTQYF. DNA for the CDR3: TGTGCCAGCAGCTCCGAAGGGGGGGGGAGCACAGATACGCAGTATTTT.

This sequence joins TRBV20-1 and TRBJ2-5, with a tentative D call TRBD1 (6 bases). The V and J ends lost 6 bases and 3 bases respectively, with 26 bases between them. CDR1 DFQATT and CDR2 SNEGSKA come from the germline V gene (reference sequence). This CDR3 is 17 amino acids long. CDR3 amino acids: CSAAVLPLQGPEETQYF. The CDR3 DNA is TGCAGTGCCGCCGTACTGCCTTTGCAGGGGCCTGAAGAGACCCAGTACTTC.

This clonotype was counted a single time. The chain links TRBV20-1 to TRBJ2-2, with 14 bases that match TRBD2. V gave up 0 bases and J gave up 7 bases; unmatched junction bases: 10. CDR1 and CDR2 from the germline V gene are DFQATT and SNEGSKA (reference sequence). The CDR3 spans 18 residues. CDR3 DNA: TGCAGTGCTAGAGATTTCGGGACTAGCGGGAGTCATAGCGGGGAGCTGTTTTTT. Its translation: CSARDFGTSGSHSGELFF.

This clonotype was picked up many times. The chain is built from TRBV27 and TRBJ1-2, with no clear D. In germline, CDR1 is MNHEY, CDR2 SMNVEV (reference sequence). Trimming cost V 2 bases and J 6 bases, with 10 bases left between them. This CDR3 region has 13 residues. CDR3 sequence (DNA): TGTGCCAGCAGTTTAACCGGCTCTAATGGCTACACCTTC. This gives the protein CASSLTGSNGYTF.

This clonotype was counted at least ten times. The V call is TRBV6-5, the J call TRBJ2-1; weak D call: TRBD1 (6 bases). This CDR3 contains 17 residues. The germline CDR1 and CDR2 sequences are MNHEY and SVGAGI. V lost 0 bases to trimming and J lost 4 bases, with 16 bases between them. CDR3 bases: TGTGCCAGCAGTTACTCGTTAAGGACAGATTTGTACAATGAGCAGTTCTTC. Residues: CASSYSLRTDLYNEQFF.